What follows are 14 T cell receptor beta chains derived from one specimen sequenced in a study of blood T cell repertoires in COVID-19. Sequenced by immunoSEQ multiplex PCR; TCRdb stores in-frame clones only, minus some. The repertoire holds around 130,000 clones, with more than 70% as singletons. The sequenced sample consisted of peripheral blood. The source of these receptors is a human donor in a cohort sampled during active COVID-19.

This chain connects TRBV4-1 to TRBJ1-2; TRBD1 matches at 7 bases. CDR1 is MGHRA and CDR2 is YSYEKL in the germline V gene. The CDR3 is 14 amino acids. After removal of 5 bases from V and 0 bases from J, the junction contained 3 bases not matched to a gene. CDR3 amino acids: CASSFGTANYGYTF. The CDR3 nucleotides read TGCGCCAGCAGCTTCGGGACAGCTAACTATGGCTACACCTTC.

The chain carries TRBV28 and TRBJ2-7; D may be TRBD1 (5 bases). The germline CDR1 and CDR2 sequences are MDHEN and SYDVKM. V was shortened by 3 bases and J by 3 bases, with 18 bases between the two germline ends. This CDR3 spans 16 amino acids. The CDR3 loop reads CASSLGPTRVGYEQYF. CDR3 nucleotides: TGTGCCAGCAGTTTGGGGCCCACACGGGTGGGCTACGAGCAGTACTTC.

The CDR3 sequence is CASSDRSSYEQYF. CDR3 nucleotides: TGTGCCAGCAGCGACAGGAGCTCCTACGAGCAGTACTTC. The V call is TRBV5-6, the J call TRBJ2-7; tentative D call: TRBD1 (6 bases). The CDR3 totals 13 residues. The germline V gene has CDR1 SGHDT and CDR2 YYEEEE. The V gene lost 4 bases and the J gene lost 0 bases, with 8 bases spanning the gap.

The chain couples TRBV30 to TRBJ1-2; D ambiguous. Germline CDR1 and CDR2: GTSNPN and SVGIG (reference sequence). Trimming removed 0 bases at V and 0 bases at J, with 5 bases between. The CDR3 has 13 amino acids. CDR3 DNA sequence: TGTGCCTGGAGTGTGGAGGCTAACTATGGCTACACCTTC. Protein sequence: CAWSVEANYGYTF.

This clone was seen more than once but under ten times. V gene TRBV12-3 or TRBV12-4 combines with J gene TRBJ1-2, with D possibly TRBD1 on 5 matching bases. V was pared by 3 bases and J by 5 bases, with 7 bases between. This CDR3 comprises 12 residues. The CDR3 region is CASSFGGYGYTF. The DNA for the CDR3 is TGTGCCAGCAGTTTTGGGGGGTATGGCTACACCTTC.

The CDR3 spells CASSLASGGREQYF. The CDR3 region has the DNA TGTGCCAGCAGTTTAGCTAGCGGAGGCAGGGAGCAGTACTTC. The chain joins TRBV28 to TRBJ2-7, with TRBD2 matching 7 bases. Per germline, CDR1 MDHEN and CDR2 SYDVKM. The CDR3 extends over 14 amino acids. Losses at the gene ends were 2 bases for V and 7 bases for J; bases not matched to a gene: 8.

The chain joins TRBV4-2 to TRBJ1-4, with TRBD1 identical over 7 bases. CDR1 is LGHNA, CDR2 YNFKEQ, per germline. The CDR3 has 14 residues. The junction had 6 bases not matched to a gene; V was cut back by 4 bases and J by 7 bases. The DNA for the CDR3 is TGTGCCAGCAGCCCGACAGGGATGGGTGAAAAACTGTTTTTT. Encoded protein: CASSPTGMGEKLFF.

The V and J genes are TRBV6-5 and TRBJ1-4; D gene uncertain. This CDR3 region has 14 residues. Trimming removed 2 bases at V and 5 bases at J, with 9 bases between. Germline assignment: CDR1 MNHEY and CDR2 SVGAGI. Written as DNA, the CDR3 is TGTGCCAGCAGTTACGGGCAGTGGAATGAAAAACTGTTTTTT. Its protein product is CASSYGQWNEKLFF.

The rearrangement uses TRBV7-8 and TRBJ2-1; D possibly corresponds to TRBD1 (6 bases). The CDR3 is 14 amino acids. The V end was cut by 3 bases, the J end by 10 bases, with 16 bases between. Germline V gives CDR1 SGHVS, CDR2 FQNEAQ. The CDR3 is CASSLGDRPREQFF. DNA of the CDR3: TGTGCCAGCAGCTTGGGCGACAGGCCTCGCGAGCAGTTCTTC.

V and J are TRBV2 and TRBJ1-5, with 11 bases matching TRBD1. The CDR3 length is 15 residues. Unmatched junction bases numbered 4, after V lost 5 bases and J lost 4 bases. Germline CDR1 reads SNHLY; CDR2 reads FYNNEI. The CDR3 sequence: CASSPGTGGNQPQHF. In DNA, the CDR3 is TGTGCCAGCAGTCCCGGGACAGGGGGAAATCAGCCCCAGCATTTT.

V and J are TRBV7-9 and TRBJ2-7; a weak D match, TRBD2 (5 bases). Trimming took off 3 bases at V and 4 bases at J, with 22 bases between the two ends. The germline gives CDR1 SEHNR, CDR2 FQNEAQ (reference sequence). The CDR3 loop spans 17 amino acids. This CDR3 is CASSFMLLARTCYEQYF. For the CDR3, the DNA is TGTGCCAGCAGCTTTATGTTGCTGGCACGGACTTGTTACGAGCAGTACTTC.

The chain joins TRBV2 to TRBJ2-6; TRBD1 aligns across 9 bases. The V gene's germline CDR1 is SNHLY and CDR2 FYNNEI. The CDR3 spans 18 residues. V lost 6 bases to trimming and J lost 3 bases; unmatched junction nucleotides: 12. The CDR3 nucleotides are TGTGCCAGCAGGGGGGTACAGGGGGCAATTCGTGGGGCCAACGTCCTGACTTTC. Translation: CASRGVQGAIRGANVLTF.

The chain uses TRBV2 and TRBJ1-5, with TRBD1 identical over 7 bases. CDR3 length: 11 amino acids. Germline lookup yields CDR1 SNHLY and CDR2 FYNNEI. With 8 bases clipped from V and 9 bases from J, the junction kept 4 bases outside the gene matches. CDR3 sequence: CASSYRGPQHF. The CDR3 nucleotides read TGTGCCAGCTCCTACAGGGGGCCCCAGCATTTT.

The rearrangement links TRBV11-2 to TRBJ1-2; TRBD1 is a possible D gene (5 bases). The CDR3 totals 15 residues. Per the germline V gene, CDR1 is SGHAT and CDR2 is FQNNGV. The V gene lost 7 bases and the J gene lost 4 bases, with 19 bases spanning the gap. The CDR3 DNA is TGTGCCAGCACCTCTGAGGCCGGGGGGTTCTATGGCTACACCTTC. Its translation is CASTSEAGGFYGYTF.